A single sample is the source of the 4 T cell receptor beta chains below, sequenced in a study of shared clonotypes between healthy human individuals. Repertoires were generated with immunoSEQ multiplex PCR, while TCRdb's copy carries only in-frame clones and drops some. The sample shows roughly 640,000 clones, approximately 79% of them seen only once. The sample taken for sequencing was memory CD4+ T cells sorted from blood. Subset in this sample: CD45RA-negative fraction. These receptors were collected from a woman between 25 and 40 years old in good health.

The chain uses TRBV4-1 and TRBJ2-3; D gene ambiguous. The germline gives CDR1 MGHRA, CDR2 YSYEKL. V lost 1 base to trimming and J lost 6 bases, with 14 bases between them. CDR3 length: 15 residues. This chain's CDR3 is CASSQVGGPPDTQYF. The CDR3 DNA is TGCGCCAGCAGCCAAGTGGGCGGCCCGCCGGATACGCAGTATTTT.

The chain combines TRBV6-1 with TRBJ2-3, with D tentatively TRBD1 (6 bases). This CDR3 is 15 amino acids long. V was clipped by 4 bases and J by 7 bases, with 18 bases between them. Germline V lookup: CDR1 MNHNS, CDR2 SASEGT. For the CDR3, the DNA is TGTGCCAGCAGTGGTAGATCAGGGGCCTACCATACGCAGTATTTT. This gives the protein CASSGRSGAYHTQYF.

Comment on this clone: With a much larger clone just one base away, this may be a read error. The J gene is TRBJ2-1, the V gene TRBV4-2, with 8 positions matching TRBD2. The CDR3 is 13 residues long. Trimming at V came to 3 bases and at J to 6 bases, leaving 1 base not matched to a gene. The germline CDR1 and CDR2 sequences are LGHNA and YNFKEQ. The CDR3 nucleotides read TGTGCCAGCAGCCAGGGGACTAGCAATGAGCAGTTCTTC. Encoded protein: CASSQGTSNEQFF.

This CDR3 reads CASSSFRAGGYTF. The CDR3 DNA reads TGTGCCAGCAGTTCATTCAGGGCGGGAGGCTACACCTTC. The J gene is TRBJ1-2, the V gene TRBV6-5; possibly TRBD1 for D (5 bases). Germline CDR1 MNHEY, CDR2 SVGAGI. The V end lost 4 bases, the J end lost 8 bases, and 14 bases lay between the germline ends. The CDR3 contains 13 residues.